Here is one T cell receptor beta chain with its context. This sample is drawn from a study of blood T cell repertoires in COVID-19. Produced via immunoSEQ multiplex PCR; TCRdb's table is partial and in-frame only. The repertoire holds about 340,000 clones, over 80% seen once, with around 6% in the top ten. CDR1 and CDR2 from the germline V gene are SGHRS and YFSETQ. The V gene lost 4 bases and the J gene lost 3 bases, with 4 bases spanning the gap. The CDR3 covers 11 residues. Sequencing input: peripheral blood. The gene calls are TRBV5-1 and TRBJ2-5; D is undetermined. The TCR was taken from a woman aged 45-59 years with COVID-19, enrolled during active disease. The CDR3 is CASSHEETQYF. The CDR3 coding sequence is TGCGCCAGCAGCCATGAAGAGACCCAGTACTTC.